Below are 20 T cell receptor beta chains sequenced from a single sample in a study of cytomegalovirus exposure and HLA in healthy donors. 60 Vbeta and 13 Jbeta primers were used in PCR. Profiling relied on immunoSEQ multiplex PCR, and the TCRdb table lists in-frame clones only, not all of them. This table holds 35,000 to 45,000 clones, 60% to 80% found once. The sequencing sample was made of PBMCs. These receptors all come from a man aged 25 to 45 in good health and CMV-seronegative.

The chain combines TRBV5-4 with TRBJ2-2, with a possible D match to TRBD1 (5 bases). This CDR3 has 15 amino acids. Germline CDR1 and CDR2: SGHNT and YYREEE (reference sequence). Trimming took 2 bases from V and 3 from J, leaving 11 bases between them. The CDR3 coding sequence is TGTGCCAGCAGCTTCCGGTGGGGCGACACCGGGGAGCTGTTTTTT. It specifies CASSFRWGDTGELFF.

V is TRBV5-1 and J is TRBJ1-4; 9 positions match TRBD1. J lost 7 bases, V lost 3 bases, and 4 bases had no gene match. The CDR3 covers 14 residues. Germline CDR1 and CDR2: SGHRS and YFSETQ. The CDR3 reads CASSSGQGTEKLFF. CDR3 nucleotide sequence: TGCGCCAGCAGCTCGGGACAGGGAACTGAAAAACTGTTTTTT. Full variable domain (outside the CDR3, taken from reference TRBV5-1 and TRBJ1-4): KAGVTQTPRYLIKTRGQQVTLSCSPISGHRSVSWYQQTPGQGLQFLFEYFSETQRNKGNFPGRFSGRQFSNSRSEMNVSTLELGDSALYLCASSSGQGTEKLFFGSGTQLSVL.

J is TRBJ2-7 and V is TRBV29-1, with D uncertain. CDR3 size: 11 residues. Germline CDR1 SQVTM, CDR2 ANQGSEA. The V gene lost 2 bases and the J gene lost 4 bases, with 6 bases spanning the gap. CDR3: CSVESGYEQYF. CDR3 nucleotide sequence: TGCAGCGTTGAATCCGGGTACGAGCAGTACTTC.

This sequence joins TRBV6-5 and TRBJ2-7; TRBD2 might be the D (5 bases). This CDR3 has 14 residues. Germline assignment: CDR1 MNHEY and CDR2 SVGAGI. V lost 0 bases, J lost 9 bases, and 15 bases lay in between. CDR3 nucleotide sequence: TGTGCCAGCAGTTACTCTGGACTTTCTCTCGGGCAGTACTTC. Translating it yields CASSYSGLSLGQYF.

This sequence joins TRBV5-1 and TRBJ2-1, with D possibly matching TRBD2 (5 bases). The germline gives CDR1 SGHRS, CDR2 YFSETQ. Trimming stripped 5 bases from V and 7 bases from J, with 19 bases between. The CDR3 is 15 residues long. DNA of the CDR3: TGCGCCAGCAGTTCCGCTAGCCGAAGTGTGAATGAGCAGTTCTTC. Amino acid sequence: CASSSASRSVNEQFF. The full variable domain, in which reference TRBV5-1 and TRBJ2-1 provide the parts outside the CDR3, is KAGVTQTPRYLIKTRGQQVTLSCSPISGHRSVSWYQQTPGQGLQFLFEYFSETQRNKGNFPGRFSGRQFSNSRSEMNVSTLELGDSALYLCASSSASRSVNEQFFGPGTRLTVL.

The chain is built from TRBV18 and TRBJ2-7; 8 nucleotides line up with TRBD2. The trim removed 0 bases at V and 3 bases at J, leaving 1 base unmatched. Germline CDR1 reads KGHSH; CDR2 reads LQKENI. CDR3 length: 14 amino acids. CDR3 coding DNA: TGTGCCAGCTCACCACCTAGCGGGGACTACGAGCAGTACTTC. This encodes CASSPPSGDYEQYF.

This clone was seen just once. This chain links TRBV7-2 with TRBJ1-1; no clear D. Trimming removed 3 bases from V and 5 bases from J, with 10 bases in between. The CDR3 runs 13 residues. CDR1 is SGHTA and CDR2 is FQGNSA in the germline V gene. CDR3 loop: CASSFTPRTEAFF. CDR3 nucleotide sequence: TGTGCCAGCAGCTTTACCCCGAGGACTGAAGCTTTCTTT. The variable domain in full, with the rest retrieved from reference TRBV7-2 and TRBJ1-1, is GAGVSQSPSNKVTEKGKDVELRCDPISGHTALYWYRQSLGQGLEFLIYFQGNSAPDKSGLPSDRFSAERTGGSVSTLTIQRTQQEDSAVYLCASSFTPRTEAFFGQGTRLTVV.

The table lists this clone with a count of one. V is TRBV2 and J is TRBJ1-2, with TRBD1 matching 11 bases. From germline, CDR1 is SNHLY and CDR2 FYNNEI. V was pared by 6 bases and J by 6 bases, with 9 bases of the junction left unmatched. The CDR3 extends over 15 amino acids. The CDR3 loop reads CASSRLDRGRDGYTF. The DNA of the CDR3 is TGTGCCAGCAGCCGCCTGGACAGGGGGCGGGATGGCTACACCTTC.

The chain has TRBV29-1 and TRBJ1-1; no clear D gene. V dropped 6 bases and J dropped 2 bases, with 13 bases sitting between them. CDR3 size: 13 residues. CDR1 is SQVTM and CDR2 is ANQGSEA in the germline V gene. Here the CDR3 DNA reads TGCAGCGTAAACCAGGATAGAAACACTGAAGCTTTCTTT. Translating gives CSVNQDRNTEAFF.

This CDR3 reads CASSLVGQRDFEQYF. CDR3 nucleotides: TGCGCCAGCAGCTTGGTGGGACAAAGGGATTTCGAGCAGTACTTC. This chain joins TRBV5-1 and TRBJ2-7; a possible D gene is TRBD1 (6 bases). Germline lookup yields CDR1 SGHRS and CDR2 YFSETQ. This CDR3 comprises 15 residues. V shed 0 bases and J shed 6 bases, with 16 bases lying between them. The full variable domain, in which reference TRBV5-1 and TRBJ2-7 provide the parts outside the CDR3, is KAGVTQTPRYLIKTRGQQVTLSCSPISGHRSVSWYQQTPGQGLQFLFEYFSETQRNKGNFPGRFSGRQFSNSRSEMNVSTLELGDSALYLCASSLVGQRDFEQYFGPGTRLTVT.

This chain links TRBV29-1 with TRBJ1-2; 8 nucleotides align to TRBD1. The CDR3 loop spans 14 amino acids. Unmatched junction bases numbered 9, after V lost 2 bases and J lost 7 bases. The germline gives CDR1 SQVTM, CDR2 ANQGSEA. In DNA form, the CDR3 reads TGCAGCGTTGAAACCGGACAGGGAGAGGGTGGCTACACCTTC. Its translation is CSVETGQGEGGYTF.

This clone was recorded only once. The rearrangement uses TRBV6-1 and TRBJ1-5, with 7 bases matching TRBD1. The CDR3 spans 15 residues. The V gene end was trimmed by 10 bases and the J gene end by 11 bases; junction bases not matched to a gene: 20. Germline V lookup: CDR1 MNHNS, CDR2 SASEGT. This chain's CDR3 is CAIRQGPSRSWAQHF. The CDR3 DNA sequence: TGTGCCATAAGACAGGGACCCAGTCGAAGCTGGGCCCAGCATTTT.

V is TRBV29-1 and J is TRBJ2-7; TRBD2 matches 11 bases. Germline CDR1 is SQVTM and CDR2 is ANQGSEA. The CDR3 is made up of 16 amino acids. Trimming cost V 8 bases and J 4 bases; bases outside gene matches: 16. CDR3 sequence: CSYQQISGGAAYEQYF. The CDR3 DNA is TGCAGCTATCAACAGATTAGCGGGGGGGCGGCGTACGAGCAGTACTTC.

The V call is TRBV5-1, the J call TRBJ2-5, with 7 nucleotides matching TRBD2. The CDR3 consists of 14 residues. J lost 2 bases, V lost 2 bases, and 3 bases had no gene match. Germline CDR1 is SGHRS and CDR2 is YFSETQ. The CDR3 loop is CASSLLATQETQYF. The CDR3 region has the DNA TGCGCCAGCAGCTTACTAGCGACTCAAGAGACCCAGTACTTC.

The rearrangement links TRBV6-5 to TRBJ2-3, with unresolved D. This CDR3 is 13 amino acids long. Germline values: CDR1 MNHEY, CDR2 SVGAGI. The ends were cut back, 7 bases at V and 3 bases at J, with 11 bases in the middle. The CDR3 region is CASTDWSTDTQYF. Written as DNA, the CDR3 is TGTGCCAGCACCGACTGGTCGACAGATACGCAGTATTTT.

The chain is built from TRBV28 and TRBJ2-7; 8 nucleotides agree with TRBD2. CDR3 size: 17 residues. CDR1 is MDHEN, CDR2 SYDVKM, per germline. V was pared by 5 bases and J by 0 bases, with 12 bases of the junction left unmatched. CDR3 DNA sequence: TGTGCCAGCAGTCCCCGCCCGGCAGCGGGGGCCTCCTACGAGCAGTACTTC. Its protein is CASSPRPAAGASYEQYF.

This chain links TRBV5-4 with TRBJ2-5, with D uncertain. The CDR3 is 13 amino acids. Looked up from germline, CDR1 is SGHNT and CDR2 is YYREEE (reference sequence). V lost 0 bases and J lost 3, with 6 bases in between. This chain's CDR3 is CASSLDSKETQYF. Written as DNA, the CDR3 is TGTGCCAGCAGCTTGGACAGCAAAGAGACCCAGTACTTC.

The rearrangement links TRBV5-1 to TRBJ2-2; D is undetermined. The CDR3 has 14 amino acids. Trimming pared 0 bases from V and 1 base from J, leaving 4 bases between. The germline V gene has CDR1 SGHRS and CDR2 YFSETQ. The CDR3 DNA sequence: TGCGCCAGCAGCTTGGCCGGGAACACCGGGGAGCTGTTTTTT. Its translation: CASSLAGNTGELFF. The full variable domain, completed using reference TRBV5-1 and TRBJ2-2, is KAGVTQTPRYLIKTRGQQVTLSCSPISGHRSVSWYQQTPGQGLQFLFEYFSETQRNKGNFPGRFSGRQFSNSRSEMNVSTLELGDSALYLCASSLAGNTGELFFGEGSRLTVL.

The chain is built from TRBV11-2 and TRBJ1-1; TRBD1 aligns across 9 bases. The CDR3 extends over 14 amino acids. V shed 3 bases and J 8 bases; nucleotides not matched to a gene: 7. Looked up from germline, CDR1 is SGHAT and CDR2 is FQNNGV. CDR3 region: CASSFNPDRGEAFF. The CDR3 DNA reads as TGTGCCAGCAGCTTTAACCCCGACAGGGGGGAAGCTTTCTTT. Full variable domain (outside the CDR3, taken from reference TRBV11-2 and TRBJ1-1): EAGVAQSPRYKIIEKRQSVAFWCNPISGHATLYWYQQILGQGPKLLIQFQNNGVVDDSQLPKDRFSAERLKGVDSTLKIQPAKLEDSAVYLCASSFNPDRGEAFFGQGTRLTVV.

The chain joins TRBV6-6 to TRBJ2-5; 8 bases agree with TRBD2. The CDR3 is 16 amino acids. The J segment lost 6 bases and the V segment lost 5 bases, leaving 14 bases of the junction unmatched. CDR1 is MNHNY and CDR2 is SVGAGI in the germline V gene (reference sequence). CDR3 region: CASSRPSGLAIQTQYF. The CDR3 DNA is TGTGCCAGCAGTCGACCGTCAGGACTAGCCATACAGACCCAGTACTTC.